This entry lists 29 T cell receptor beta chains sequenced from one sample in a study of human T cells and chemical hapten exposure. MiXCR was run by TCRdb on the RACE reads, yielding one entry per CDR3 protein. The table lists roughly 52,000 distinct CDR3 sequences, approximately 11% of them singletons. The time point: patch test 1, 2 weeks after DPC sensitization. As for treatment: therapeutic diphenylcyclopropenone sensitization with weekly scalp DPC. The total RNA was obtained from whole blood that was not fractionated. Source: whole blood, taken in connection with sensitization to the hapten diphenylcyclopropenone (DPC). All receptors derive from a woman in her thirties or forties with alopecia areata. Some clones in this sample may be carry-over from other donors' samples.

This clonotype appeared many times. The chain couples TRBV4-1 to TRBJ1-4; no definite D call. V gave up 0 bases and J gave up 12 bases, with 14 bases separating them. The CDR3 runs 14 residues. Per germline, CDR1 MGHRA and CDR2 YSYEKL. The CDR3, as DNA: TGCGCCAGCAGCCAAGATCGCGTCCCAGAGCAACTGTTTTTT. Protein sequence: CASSQDRVPEQLFF.

This chain connects TRBV5-5 to TRBJ1-5, with 8 bases matching TRBD1. In germline, CDR1 is SGHKS, CDR2 YYEKEE (reference sequence). The CDR3 loop spans 14 amino acids. With V trimmed by 3 bases and J by 4 bases, 3 bases remained unmatched. The DNA for the CDR3 is TGTGCCAGCAGCTCCCGGACAGGGAATCAGCCCCAGCATTTT. Its translation is CASSSRTGNQPQHF.

This clonotype was counted at least ten times. V usage is TRBV19 and J usage is TRBJ1-5; unclear D gene. V lost 7 bases to trimming and J lost 4 bases, with 17 bases between them. The CDR3 runs 15 residues. Germline CDR1 LNHDA, CDR2 SQIVND (reference sequence). The chain's CDR3 is CASTIGRVGNQPQHF. In DNA, the CDR3 is TGTGCCAGTACCATAGGAAGGGTAGGTAATCAGCCCCAGCATTTT.

Turning to this clonotype: With a much larger clone just one base away, this may be a read error. This chain links TRBV18 with TRBJ2-1, with 10 bases identical to TRBD1. Looked up from germline, CDR1 is KGHSH and CDR2 is LQKENI. This CDR3 has 16 residues. In DNA, the CDR3 is TGTGTCAGCTCACAATTCCGGGACAGGGGATACAATGAGCAGTTCTTC. Protein sequence: CVSSQFRDRGYNEQFF.

This rearrangement joins TRBV28 to TRBJ2-7; D not certain. V was trimmed by 4 bases and J by 13 bases, leaving 17 bases between them. Germline-derived CDR1 and CDR2 are MDHEN and SYDVKM. The CDR3 extends over 12 amino acids. CDR3 DNA: TGTGCCAGCAGTTCCGGATCCTACGTTAGATACTTC. It is translated as CASSSGSYVRYF. Full variable domain (remainder filled in from reference TRBV28 and TRBJ2-7): DVKVTQSSRYLVKRTGEKVFLECVQDMDHENMFWYRQDPGLGLRLIYFSYDVKMKEKGDIPEGYSVSREKKERFSLILESASTNQTSMYLCASSSGSYVRYFGPGTRLTVT.

This clonotype has a count of ten or more. The V and J genes are TRBV7-2 and TRBJ1-2; no definite D call. V was pared by 4 bases and J by 10 bases, with 16 bases between. Per the germline V gene, CDR1 is SGHTA and CDR2 is FQGNSA. The CDR3 runs to 13 residues. This CDR3 is CASSSRRGSNYTF. The CDR3 DNA is TGTGCCAGCAGCTCCCGTAGAGGCTCTAACTACACCTTC.

This clonotype showed up many times. The chain couples TRBV2 to TRBJ2-4; 10 positions agree with TRBD2. This CDR3 region has 15 residues. CDR1 is SNHLY and CDR2 is FYNNEI in the germline V gene. V shed 8 bases, J shed 1 base, and the junction held 5 bases outside the gene matches. The CDR3 bases are TGTGCCAGCCTCAAGCGGGAGGGGGCCAAAAACATTCAGTACTTC. As protein: CASLKREGAKNIQYF.

With regard to this clonotype: Possible read error: a much larger clone is one base away. This rearrangement joins TRBV2 to TRBJ1-5; possible D gene TRBD1, 6 bases. The germline V and J ends were trimmed by 6 bases and 7 bases, with 13 bases remaining between them. Germline V CDR1 and CDR2: SNHLY, FYNNEI. This CDR3 has 13 residues. The CDR3: CASRVWTEQPQHF. In DNA, the CDR3 is TGTGCCAGCAGAGTATGGACAGAGCAGCCCCAGCATTTT.

This clonotype appeared a few times. This chain uses TRBV11-2 with TRBJ1-2; D gene unclear. The CDR3 loop spans 12 amino acids. V was pared by 5 bases and J by 4 bases, with 8 bases between. Germline V gene lookup returns CDR1 SGHAT and CDR2 FQNNGV. CDR3 in amino acids: CASSMGSYGYTF. In DNA form, the CDR3 reads TGTGCCAGCAGCATGGGGAGCTATGGCTACACCTTC.

The V and J genes are TRBV5-1 and TRBJ1-1, with unresolved D. CDR1 is SGHRS and CDR2 is YFSETQ in the germline V gene. Trimming took off 2 bases at V and 7 bases at J, with 9 bases between the two ends. CDR3 length equals 12 residues. The CDR3 here is CASSLGWGEAFF. DNA for the CDR3: TGCGCCAGCAGCTTAGGGTGGGGTGAAGCTTTCTTT.

This clonotype was counted at least ten times. The chain combines TRBV18 with TRBJ2-6, with TRBD1 as a possible D gene (6 bases). Per germline, CDR1 KGHSH and CDR2 LQKENI. Trimming took off 2 bases at V and 0 bases at J, with 8 bases between the two ends. The length of the CDR3 is 16 residues. The DNA for the CDR3 is TGTGCCAGCTCACCAGGACAGATCTCTGGGGCCAACGTCCTGACTTTC. As protein: CASSPGQISGANVLTF.

This clonotype was found many times. The J gene is TRBJ2-3, the V gene TRBV4-3, with 11 bases identical to TRBD2. J lost 2 bases, V lost 4 bases, and 5 bases had no gene match. The CDR3 is made up of 16 amino acids. CDR1 is LGHNA, CDR2 YSLEER, per germline. CDR3: CASSRGTSGHTDTQYF. The CDR3 DNA follows: TGCGCCAGCAGCCGTGGGACTAGCGGCCACACAGATACGCAGTATTTT.

This clonotype has only a few counts. The chain has TRBV7-2 and TRBJ1-5; D uncertain. CDR1 and CDR2 from the germline V gene are SGHTA and FQGNSA. Trimming removed 5 bases from V and 5 bases from J, with 7 bases in between. The CDR3 length is 12 residues. The chain's CDR3 is CASSHPDQPQHF. The CDR3 DNA reads as TGTGCCAGCAGCCATCCTGATCAGCCCCAGCATTTT.

This clonotype has a handful of counts. The rearrangement links TRBV14 to TRBJ2-3; D unclear. The CDR3 totals 12 residues. Germline loops: CDR1 SGHDN, CDR2 FVKESK. The V and J ends lost 0 bases and 12 bases respectively, with 10 bases between them. CDR3 in amino acids: CASSQDRLVQYF. The CDR3 DNA reads TGTGCCAGCAGCCAAGATAGGCTAGTACAGTATTTT.

This clonotype was recorded many times. The J gene is TRBJ2-2, the V gene TRBV29-1; D is uncertain. The V gene's germline CDR1 is SQVTM and CDR2 ANQGSEA. V lost 4 bases and J 3 bases, leaving 9 bases between the germline ends. The CDR3 sequence is 13 residues long. CDR3 bases: TGCAGCGTTGGACCTGGGGACACCGGGGAGCTGTTTTTT. Amino acids: CSVGPGDTGELFF.

J is TRBJ2-2 and V is TRBV5-1, with unresolved D. CDR3 length: 15 amino acids. Germline values: CDR1 SGHRS, CDR2 YFSETQ. Trimming cost V 1 base and J 4 bases, with 11 bases left between them. CDR3 coding DNA: TGCGCCAGCAGCTTGTCCCCTAGGAGCACCGGGGAGCTGTTTTTT. It is translated as CASSLSPRSTGELFF.

This clonotype was found a few times. V usage is TRBV5-6 and J usage is TRBJ2-1; 9 bases are shared with TRBD1. The V gene's germline CDR1 is SGHDT and CDR2 YYEEEE. Germline trimming cut 5 bases from V and 4 bases from J; bases unmatched to any gene: 7. The CDR3 is made up of 15 amino acids. The CDR3 DNA is TGTGCCAGCAGTTCCCGGGACAGGGTGTACAATGAGCAGTTCTTC. Amino acid sequence: CASSSRDRVYNEQFF.

The chain uses TRBV7-9 and TRBJ1-4, with 7 bases lining up with TRBD1. Germline V lookup: CDR1 SEHNR, CDR2 FQNEAQ (reference sequence). The CDR3 loop spans 14 amino acids. The V segment lost 5 bases and the J segment 8 bases; nucleotides outside the gene matches: 8. CDR3 sequence: CASSRDSPLEKLFF. DNA of the CDR3: TGTGCCAGCAGCCGGGACAGCCCACTGGAAAAACTGTTTTTT.

V usage is TRBV6-5 and J usage is TRBJ2-7, with TRBD2 as a possible D gene (6 bases). The V and J ends lost 5 bases and 1 base respectively, with 12 bases between them. This CDR3 comprises 14 residues. Germline V CDR1 and CDR2: MNHEY, SVGAGI. CDR3 DNA: TGTGCCAGCAGTATTGCCGGGACTTCCTACGAGCAGTACTTC. It encodes CASSIAGTSYEQYF.

This clonotype was observed a few times. The CDR3 region is CASSSFRAEFNTEAFF. The CDR3 DNA sequence: TGTGCCAGCAGCTCGTTTAGGGCGGAATTTAACACTGAAGCTTTCTTT. V gene TRBV5-4 combines with J gene TRBJ1-1; D uncertain. Germline lookup yields CDR1 SGHNT and CDR2 YYREEE (reference sequence). The CDR3 has 16 amino acids. V was trimmed by 3 bases and J by 2 bases, leaving 17 bases between them.

There are many counts of this clonotype. V and J are TRBV30 and TRBJ2-1; the D gene is possibly TRBD1 (5 bases). Germline loops: CDR1 GTSNPN, CDR2 SVGIG (reference sequence). The CDR3 has 13 residues. Trimming pared 2 bases from V and 6 bases from J, leaving 11 bases between. CDR3 DNA: TGTGCCTGGAGTCCACAGGACGGCAATGAGCAGTTCTTC. Protein product: CAWSPQDGNEQFF.

The chain joins TRBV3-1 to TRBJ2-5, with no clear D. V was pared by 2 bases and J by 5 bases, with 18 bases between. Germline V CDR1 and CDR2: LGHDT, YNNKEL (reference sequence). This CDR3 comprises 16 residues. In DNA, the CDR3 is TGTGCCAGCAGCCAACTGGACGGAAGCCCGAGGGAGACCCAGTACTTC. This sequence encodes CASSQLDGSPRETQYF.

This clonotype was found many times. V gene TRBV6-5 combines with J gene TRBJ1-1; perhaps TRBD1 as D (5 bases). Germline V gives CDR1 MNHEY, CDR2 SVGAGI. V lost 5 bases, J lost 2 bases, and 9 bases lay in between. This CDR3 has 13 residues. The CDR3 here is CASSRQQNTEAFF. The CDR3 DNA reads TGTGCCAGCAGTCGACAGCAAAACACTGAAGCTTTCTTT.

This clonotype has a count of ten or more. The chain recombines TRBV2 with TRBJ2-3; a possible D gene is TRBD1 (6 bases). The CDR3 loop spans 12 amino acids. Germline CDR1 reads SNHLY; CDR2 reads FYNNEI. With 6 bases removed from V and 3 bases from J, the gap between germline ends came to 7 bases. CDR3 bases: TGTGCCAGCAGCACAGGGACAGATACGCAGTATTTT. Amino acid sequence: CASSTGTDTQYF.

The chain recombines TRBV10-3 with TRBJ2-1, with D unclear. CDR1 and CDR2 (germline): ENHRY, SYGVKD. V shed 2 bases and J shed 8 bases, with 4 bases lying between them. CDR3 size: 11 residues. The CDR3 loop is CAISEADEQFF. CDR3 in DNA: TGTGCCATCAGTGAGGCAGATGAGCAGTTCTTC.

In this sample, this clonotype turned up a few times. The chain has TRBV2 and TRBJ2-2, with 9 positions matching TRBD2. J was trimmed by 5 bases and V by 6 bases; bases with no gene match: 7. The CDR3 consists of 15 residues. Germline V gives CDR1 SNHLY, CDR2 FYNNEI. CDR3 amino acids: CASSLAGRGTGELFF. CDR3 in DNA: TGTGCCAGCAGCCTAGCGGGAAGGGGAACCGGGGAGCTGTTTTTT.

This clonotype was detected only a few times. The chain combines TRBV21-1 with TRBJ2-7; the table names TRBD1, a call not compared with the DNA. TRBV21-1 constitutes a pseudogene. CDR3 length equals 13 residues. CDR3 region: CASSRRGYYEQYF. CDR3 DNA: TGTGCCAGCAGCCGCCGGGGTTACTACGAGCAGTACTTC.

The chain combines TRBV6-2 or TRBV6-3 with TRBJ1-2, with D tentatively TRBD1 (5 bases). V was pared by 6 bases and J by 3 bases, with 11 bases between. The CDR3 spans 13 residues. Germline assignment: CDR1 MNHEY and CDR2 SVGEGT. In DNA, the CDR3 is TGTGCCAGCAGGCTGGACACCGACTATGGCTACACCTTC. Residues: CASRLDTDYGYTF.

This clonotype was counted a few times. This chain connects TRBV7-2 to TRBJ2-5; 7 bases match TRBD1. Germline loops: CDR1 SGHTA, CDR2 FQGNSA. This CDR3 has 16 residues. Trimming at V came to 3 bases and at J to 1 base, leaving 8 bases not matched to a gene. The CDR3 sequence: CASSFTSGTVQETQYF. The DNA of the CDR3 is TGTGCCAGCAGCTTCACATCCGGGACAGTCCAAGAGACCCAGTACTTC. The whole variable domain, filled in from reference TRBV7-2 and TRBJ2-5, reads GAGVSQSPSNKVTEKGKDVELRCDPISGHTALYWYRQSLGQGLEFLIYFQGNSAPDKSGLPSDRFSAERTGGSVSTLTIQRTQQEDSAVYLCASSFTSGTVQETQYFGPGTRLLVL.